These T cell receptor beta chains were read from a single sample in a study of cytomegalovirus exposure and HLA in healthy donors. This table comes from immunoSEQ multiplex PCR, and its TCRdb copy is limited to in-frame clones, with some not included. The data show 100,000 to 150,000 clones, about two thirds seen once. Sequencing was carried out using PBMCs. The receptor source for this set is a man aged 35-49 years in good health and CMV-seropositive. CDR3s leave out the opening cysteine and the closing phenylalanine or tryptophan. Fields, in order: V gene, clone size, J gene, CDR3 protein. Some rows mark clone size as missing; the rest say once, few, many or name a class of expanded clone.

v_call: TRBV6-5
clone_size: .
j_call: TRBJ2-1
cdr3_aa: ASSYSWTGSEQF

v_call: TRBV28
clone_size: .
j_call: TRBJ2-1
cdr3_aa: ASNTGTGLYNEQF

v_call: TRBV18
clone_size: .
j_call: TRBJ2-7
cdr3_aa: ASSPPGLAGGPHEQY

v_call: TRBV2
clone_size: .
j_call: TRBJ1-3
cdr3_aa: ASSLTGGFGNTIY

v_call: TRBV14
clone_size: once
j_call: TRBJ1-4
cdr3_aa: ASSLRQGTNEKLF

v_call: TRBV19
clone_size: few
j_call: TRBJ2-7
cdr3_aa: ASSIGGQATYEQY

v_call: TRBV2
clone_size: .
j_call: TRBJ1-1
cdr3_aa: ASSVALNTEAF

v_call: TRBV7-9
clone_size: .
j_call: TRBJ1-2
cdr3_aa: SSSFPMRMTTSNYGYT

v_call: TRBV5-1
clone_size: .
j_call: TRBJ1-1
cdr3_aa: ASRFHPGQENTEAF

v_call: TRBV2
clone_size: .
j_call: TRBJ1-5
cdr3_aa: ASKGLGSYQPQH

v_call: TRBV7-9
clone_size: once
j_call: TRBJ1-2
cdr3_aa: ASKIDRGGGYT

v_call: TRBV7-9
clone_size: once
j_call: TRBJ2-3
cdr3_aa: ASSPQGSDTQY

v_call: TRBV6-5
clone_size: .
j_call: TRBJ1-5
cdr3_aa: ASSLGRDSSQPQH

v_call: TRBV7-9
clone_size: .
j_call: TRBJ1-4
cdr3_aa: ASSLDRINEKLF

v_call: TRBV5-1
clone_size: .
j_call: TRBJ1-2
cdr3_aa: ASSSWTQSYGYT

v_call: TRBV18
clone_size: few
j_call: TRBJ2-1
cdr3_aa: ASSPPSGRRWNEQF

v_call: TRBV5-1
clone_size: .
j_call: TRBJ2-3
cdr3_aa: ASSSQTASTDTQY

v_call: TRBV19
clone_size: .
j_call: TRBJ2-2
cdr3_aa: ASRPGGGRRSGELF

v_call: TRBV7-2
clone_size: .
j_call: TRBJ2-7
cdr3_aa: ASSPGQAVEQY

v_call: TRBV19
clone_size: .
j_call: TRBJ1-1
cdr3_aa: ASSGRGTLLGNTEAF

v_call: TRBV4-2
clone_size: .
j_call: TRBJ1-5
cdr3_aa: ASSQEHRGGQPQH

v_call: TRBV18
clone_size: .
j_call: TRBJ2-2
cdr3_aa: ASSPGQVNTGELF

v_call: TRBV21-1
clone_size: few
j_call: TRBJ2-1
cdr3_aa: ASSQSGSSHSEAEQF

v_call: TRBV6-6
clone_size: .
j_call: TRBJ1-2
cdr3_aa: ASSYSSQVLNYGYT

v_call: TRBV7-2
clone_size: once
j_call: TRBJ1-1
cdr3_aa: ASSLAGNSGTEAF

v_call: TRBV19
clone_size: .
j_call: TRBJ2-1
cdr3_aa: ASRLAVAYNEQF

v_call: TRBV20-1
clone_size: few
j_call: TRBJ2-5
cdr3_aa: SARGGETQY

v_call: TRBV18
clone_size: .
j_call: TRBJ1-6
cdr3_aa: ASSPLTGIDSPLH

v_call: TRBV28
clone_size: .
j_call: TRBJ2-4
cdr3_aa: ASSHRDRRLAKNIQY

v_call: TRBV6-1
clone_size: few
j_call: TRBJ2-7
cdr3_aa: ASGKDRAPTYEQY

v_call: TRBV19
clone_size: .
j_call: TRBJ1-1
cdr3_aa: ASSIDRGKNTEAF

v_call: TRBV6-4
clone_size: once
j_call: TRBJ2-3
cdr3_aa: ASGGELTDTQY

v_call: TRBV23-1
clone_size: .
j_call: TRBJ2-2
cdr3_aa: ASDNRQGNTGELF

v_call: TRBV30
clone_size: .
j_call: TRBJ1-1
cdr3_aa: AWSVYGLRGQDSNTEAF

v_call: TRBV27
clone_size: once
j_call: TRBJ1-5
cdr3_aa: ASSSRTGRSNQPQH